Below are 14 T cell receptor beta chains sequenced from a single sample in a study of T-cell reconstitution after alpha-beta-depleted transplantation in children. Preparing the TCRbeta library involved the use of unique molecular identifiers. TCRdb reprocessed the PCR reads via MiXCR and lists one record per CDR3 protein. Of 450,000 to 600,000 distinct CDR3 sequences detected, 15% to 20% appear once; the ten largest clones hold approximately 3%. Specimen: PBMCs from the stem cell graft donor, collected from the stem cell graft. These receptors all stem from a human donor who donated a stem cell graft to a child with acute lymphoblastic leukemia.

This clonotype has a handful of counts. This chain uses TRBV19 with TRBJ2-1; 9 nucleotides match TRBD2. CDR1 and CDR2 from the germline V gene are LNHDA and SQIVND (reference sequence). The CDR3 covers 13 residues. The V and J ends lost 7 bases and 13 bases, in that order; junction bases with no gene match: 11. Here the CDR3 DNA reads TGTGCCAGTAACCCGACTAGCGGTCCAATTCAGTTCTTC. This codes for CASNPTSGPIQFF.

This clonotype was counted a few times. V usage is TRBV7-9 and J usage is TRBJ2-1; the D gene is possibly TRBD1 (5 bases). The CDR3 length is 14 residues. CDR1 and CDR2 (germline): SEHNR, FQNEAQ (reference sequence). V lost 8 bases and J lost 5, with 16 bases in between. The CDR3 sequence: CASPLDMGHNEQFF. In DNA, the CDR3 is TGTGCCAGCCCACTGGACATGGGGCACAATGAGCAGTTCTTC.

This clonotype was detected a few times. V is TRBV25-1 and J is TRBJ1-2; D gene ambiguous. V lost 8 bases and J lost 2, with 15 bases in between. Per the germline V gene, CDR1 is MGHDK and CDR2 is SYGVNS. The CDR3 consists of 14 residues. CDR3 protein: CASSPSERNYGYTF. The CDR3 DNA follows: TGTGCCAGCTCACCGTCTGAACGGAACTATGGCTACACCTTC.

This clonotype was observed a handful of times. For the CDR3, the DNA is TGTGCCAGCACCCCACCCCGGACAGGCGACTTCTACGAGCAGTACTTC. This encodes CASTPPRTGDFYEQYF. V gene TRBV21-1 combines with J gene TRBJ2-7; the table's D call, TRBD1, has no DNA check behind it. TRBV21-1 is an annotated pseudogene. The CDR3 loop spans 16 amino acids.

This chain's CDR3 is CSARGLGVMDVNEQFF. DNA of the CDR3: TGCAGTGCTAGAGGCCTAGGAGTCATGGACGTGAATGAGCAGTTCTTC. The V gene is TRBV20-1, the J gene TRBJ2-1; D gene unclear. The CDR3 loop spans 16 amino acids. The germline V gene has CDR1 DFQATT and CDR2 SNEGSKA (reference sequence). The V gene lost 1 base and the J gene lost 7 bases, with 20 bases spanning the gap.

Many counts were recorded for this clonotype. This sequence joins TRBV3-1 and TRBJ2-7; 11 nucleotides align to TRBD2. J gave up 3 bases and V 0 bases, and 10 bases lay outside the gene matches. The CDR3 covers 18 residues. CDR1 and CDR2 (germline): LGHDT, YNNKEL (reference sequence). The CDR3 protein is CASSQEGTSGPRGYEQYF. CDR3 DNA sequence: TGTGCCAGCAGCCAAGAAGGGACTAGCGGTCCGAGGGGCTACGAGCAGTACTTC.

This clonotype showed up just once. The V gene is TRBV6-1, the J gene TRBJ2-7; 11 nucleotides line up with TRBD2. There are 16 residues in the CDR3. Germline V lookup: CDR1 MNHNS, CDR2 SASEGT. The V and J ends lost 3 bases and 2 bases, in that order; junction bases with no gene match: 6. The CDR3 spells CASSDGLAGGAYEQYF. The CDR3 DNA reads TGTGCCAGCAGTGATGGGCTAGCGGGAGGTGCCTACGAGCAGTACTTC.

The chain links TRBV12-3 or TRBV12-4 to TRBJ2-1; 8 nucleotides agree with TRBD2. The V and J ends lost 4 bases and 7 bases, in that order; junction bases with no gene match: 9. This CDR3 has 15 amino acids. This CDR3 is CASSSIGRAENEQFF. CDR3 sequence (DNA): TGTGCCAGCAGTTCTATCGGGAGGGCCGAGAATGAGCAGTTCTTC.

The table lists this clonotype with many counts. This chain links TRBV5-1 with TRBJ2-6; D gene unclear. The V end lost 7 bases, the J end lost 4 bases, and 9 bases lay between the germline ends. This CDR3 region has 13 residues. The germline CDR1 and CDR2 sequences are SGHRS and YFSETQ. The CDR3 nucleotides read TGCGCCAGCGCAGCTTCCGGGGCCAACGTCCTGACTTTC. It yields the protein CASAASGANVLTF.

This clonotype was seen repeatedly, ten times or more. J is TRBJ2-2 and V is TRBV12-3 or TRBV12-4, with D uncertain. This CDR3 contains 15 residues. Trimming stripped 0 bases from V and 4 bases from J, with 9 bases between. The CDR3 spells CASSLAPHSTGELFF. Here the CDR3 DNA reads TGTGCCAGCAGTTTAGCCCCCCATTCCACCGGGGAGCTGTTTTTT.

The CDR3, as DNA: TGTGCCAGCAGTTTCGGCAGGGGTACTGAGCAGTTCTTC. It yields the protein CASSFGRGTEQFF. The rearrangement joins TRBV27 to TRBJ2-1, with TRBD1 as a possible D gene (6 bases). The CDR3 sequence is 13 residues long. Germline V gives CDR1 MNHEY, CDR2 SMNVEV (reference sequence). Trimming cost V 3 bases and J 9 bases, with 12 bases left between them.

This clonotype was recorded a few times. The rearrangement links TRBV20-1 to TRBJ1-1; D not resolved. V lost 0 bases and J lost 0, with 14 bases in between. The germline V gene has CDR1 DFQATT and CDR2 SNEGSKA (reference sequence). The CDR3 contains 16 residues. The CDR3 reads CSARDSGSPMNTEAFF. CDR3 DNA sequence: TGCAGTGCTAGAGATAGTGGGAGTCCCATGAACACTGAAGCTTTCTTT.

The chain recombines TRBV20-1 with TRBJ2-5, with D perhaps matching TRBD2 (6 bases). CDR1 DFQATT and CDR2 SNEGSKA come from the germline V gene (reference sequence). V lost 6 bases, J lost 3 bases, and 14 bases lay in between. The CDR3 runs to 13 residues. CDR3 nucleotide sequence: TGCAGTGCCTCTAGGAGGGGCGAAGAGACCCAGTACTTC. Translation gives CSASRRGEETQYF.

This clonotype was seen more than once but under ten times. The CDR3 loop is CSAPTDNYGYTF. DNA of the CDR3: TGCAGTGCCCCGACAGATAACTATGGCTACACCTTC. This rearrangement joins TRBV20-1 to TRBJ1-2, with TRBD1 as a possible D gene (5 bases). Trimming took off 6 bases at V and 1 base at J, with 9 bases between the two ends. This CDR3 spans 12 amino acids. Per the germline V gene, CDR1 is DFQATT and CDR2 is SNEGSKA (reference sequence).